One and the same sample provided the 30 T cell receptor beta chains below, sequenced in a study of breast tumors, draining lymph nodes, adjacent tissues. The lymph nodes were axillary draining lymph nodes from breast cancer patients. One entry per CDR3 protein results from TCRdb running MiXCR on the multiplex PCR reads. There are about 230,000 distinct CDR3 sequences in the sample; about 32% occur only once, and about 1.4% lies in the top ten. The specimen was axillary lymph node tissue. Receptors were obtained from a female donor with breast cancer. Some clones in this sample may be carry-over from other donors' samples.

Ten or more counts support this clonotype. The chain uses TRBV10-3 and TRBJ2-1; no clear D gene. CDR1 and CDR2 from the germline V gene are ENHRY and SYGVKD. V lost 4 bases and J 5 bases, leaving 6 bases between the germline ends. The CDR3 is 12 amino acids. This CDR3 reads CAISGNHNEQFF. The CDR3 DNA reads TGTGCCATCAGTGGCAACCACAATGAGCAGTTCTTC.

This clonotype has ten or more counts. The chain couples TRBV6-1 to TRBJ2-7; D gene unclear. V lost 4 bases, J lost 6 bases, and 7 bases lay in between. CDR1 is MNHNS and CDR2 is SASEGT in the germline V gene. This CDR3 spans 11 amino acids. The CDR3 sequence is CASSVHREQYF. The CDR3 DNA reads TGTGCCAGCAGTGTACACCGCGAGCAGTACTTC.

This clonotype came up many times. V is TRBV2 and J is TRBJ2-7, with D unclear. Trimming pared 7 bases from V and 4 bases from J, leaving 8 bases between. The CDR3 covers 11 residues. Germline CDR1 is SNHLY and CDR2 is FYNNEI. The CDR3 DNA reads TGTGCCAGCATCTCGGCTTACGAGCAGTACTTC. It codes for CASISAYEQYF.

This clonotype occurred a few times. With a much larger clone just one base away, this may be a read error. The chain uses TRBV6-2 or TRBV6-3 and TRBJ2-1; D ambiguous. The CDR3 is 13 amino acids. Germline CDR1 MNHEY, CDR2 SVGEGT. V lost 5 bases and J lost 6, with 11 bases in between. The DNA for the CDR3 is TGTGCCAGCAGTCTTTTTCTGCGCAATGAGCAGTTCTTC. Translating it yields CASSLFLRNEQFF.

The rearrangement joins TRBV5-1 to TRBJ2-7; TRBD2 agrees at 9 bases. Germline V gene lookup returns CDR1 SGHRS and CDR2 YFSETQ. After removal of 1 base from V and 2 bases from J, the junction contained 4 bases not matched to a gene. This CDR3 is built from 15 residues. CDR3 sequence reads: CASSLSSGDTYEQYF. The CDR3 region has the DNA TGCGCCAGCAGCTTGTCTAGCGGGGACACCTACGAGCAGTACTTC.

This clonotype was observed many times. This chain connects TRBV7-8 to TRBJ2-1; 11 positions agree with TRBD2. This CDR3 is 18 amino acids long. V lost 0 bases to trimming and J lost 4 bases; unmatched junction nucleotides: 8. CDR1 is SGHVS, CDR2 FQNEAQ, per germline. CDR3 DNA: TGTGCCAGCAGCTTAGCGCCGTCTCGACTAGCGGGGTACAATGAGCAGTTCTTC. Encoded protein: CASSLAPSRLAGYNEQFF.

Ten or more counts support this clonotype. CDR3 sequence: CATSDLGDRGQESIDEQYF. The CDR3 bases are TGTGCCACCAGTGATTTGGGGGACAGGGGGCAAGAAAGCATCGACGAGCAGTACTTC. The V and J genes are TRBV24-1 and TRBJ2-7; 12 positions match TRBD1. This CDR3 comprises 19 residues. Looked up from germline, CDR1 is KGHDR and CDR2 is SFDVKD. Trimming cost V 0 bases and J 5 bases; bases outside gene matches: 13.

This clonotype was seen a handful of times. A read error is possible here, since a much larger clone lies one base away. V is TRBV5-5 and J is TRBJ2-5; no firm D call. The CDR3 length is 12 residues. The germline gives CDR1 SGHKS, CDR2 YYEKEE (reference sequence). This CDR3 reads CASSFGQATQYF. CDR3 coding DNA: TGTGCCAGCAGCTTTGGCCAAGCGACCCAGTACTTC.

This clonotype was counted many times. Here the CDR3 DNA reads TGTGCCAGTTCTGATCAGGGTTCTCATCGCAATCAGCCCCAGCATTTT. Translated, it gives CASSDQGSHRNQPQHF. The genes are TRBV19 and TRBJ1-5; D is possibly TRBD1 (5 bases). Trimming left V 8 bases short and J 2 bases short, with 19 bases between. From germline, CDR1 is LNHDA and CDR2 SQIVND (reference sequence). The CDR3 contains 16 residues. Full variable domain (remainder filled in from reference TRBV19 and TRBJ1-5): DGGITQSPKYLFRKEGQNVTLSCEQNLNHDAMYWYRQDPGQGLRLIYYSQIVNDFQKGDIAEGYSVSREKKESFPLTVTSAQKNPTAFYLCASSDQGSHRNQPQHFGDGTRLSIL.

The chain carries TRBV10-3 and TRBJ1-3, with TRBD1 matching 7 bases. This CDR3 is 12 amino acids long. With 8 bases clipped from V and 8 bases from J, the junction kept 6 bases outside the gene matches. Germline CDR1 reads ENHRY; CDR2 reads SYGVKD. DNA for the CDR3: TGTGCCATCCAAGGGGGCGCGGACACCATATATTTT. It encodes CAIQGGADTIYF.

This chain joins TRBV20-1 and TRBJ2-5; 12 nucleotides agree with TRBD2. The CDR3 runs 14 residues. CDR1 is DFQATT and CDR2 is SNEGSKA in the germline V gene (reference sequence). Trimming at V came to 5 bases and at J to 3 bases, leaving 4 bases not matched to a gene. The CDR3 bases are TGCAGTGCTCCGGGACTAGCGGGCAAAGAGACCCAGTACTTC. Protein sequence: CSAPGLAGKETQYF.

The sample holds many counts of this clonotype. The chain carries TRBV6-5 and TRBJ2-7, with TRBD2 matching over 10 bases. This CDR3 is 16 amino acids long. Trimming cost V 2 bases and J 0 bases; bases outside gene matches: 4. Germline V CDR1 and CDR2: MNHEY, SVGAGI. The CDR3 is CASSYHGLADSYEQYF. The CDR3 nucleotides read TGTGCCAGCAGTTACCATGGACTAGCGGACTCCTACGAGCAGTACTTC.

As concerns this clonotype: One junction end does not reproduce the germline sequence, and a read error may be involved. V and J are TRBV2 and TRBJ2-2; possible D gene TRBD2, 6 bases. The CDR3 extends over 14 amino acids. Germline CDR1 is SNHLY and CDR2 is FYNNEI. The CDR3 protein is CASSVTQRAGELSF. CDR3 nucleotides: TGTGCCAGCAGTGTGACTCAGCGGGCCGGGGAGCTGTCTTTT.

This clonotype was found many times. The J gene is TRBJ1-4, the V gene TRBV5-6; the match to TRBD1 covers 9 bases. V lost 4 bases to trimming and J lost 8 bases; unmatched junction nucleotides: 9. Germline V gene lookup returns CDR1 SGHDT and CDR2 YYEEEE. The CDR3 spans 15 residues. The CDR3 DNA reads TGTGCCAGCAGCCACACAGGGGGCCTAGGAGAAAAACTGTTTTTT. Its protein product is CASSHTGGLGEKLFF. Variable domain in full (rest from reference TRBV5-6 and TRBJ1-4): DAGVTQSPTHLIKTRGQQVTLRCSPKSGHDTVSWYQQALGQGPQFIFQYYEEEERQRGNFPDRFSGHQFPNYSSELNVNALLLGDSALYLCASSHTGGLGEKLFFGSGTQLSVL.

This clonotype was observed at least ten times. The chain's CDR3 is CASSAVLTGYQETQYF. The DNA for the CDR3 is TGTGCCAGCAGCGCCGTCCTTACAGGGTACCAAGAGACCCAGTACTTC. V usage is TRBV5-6 and J usage is TRBJ2-5, with D tentatively TRBD1 (6 bases). The CDR3 sequence is 16 residues long. V was cut by 4 bases and J by 0 bases, with 16 bases left in between. CDR1 is SGHDT, CDR2 YYEEEE, per germline. Combining the CDR3 with reference TRBV5-6 and TRBJ2-5 gives the whole variable domain DAGVTQSPTHLIKTRGQQVTLRCSPKSGHDTVSWYQQALGQGPQFIFQYYEEEERQRGNFPDRFSGHQFPNYSSELNVNALLLGDSALYLCASSAVLTGYQETQYFGPGTRLLVL.

In this sample, this clonotype turned up once. The V and J genes are TRBV10-3 and TRBJ1-5; D unclear. V shed 4 bases and J shed 1 base, with 20 bases lying between them. CDR1 ENHRY and CDR2 SYGVKD come from the germline V gene. This CDR3 is 18 amino acids long. CDR3 bases: TGTGCCATCAGTGGGGAAGAAGGCCAAGGTGCGAGCAATCAGCCCCAGCATTTT. Translating gives CAISGEEGQGASNQPQHF.

This clonotype was seen at least ten times. This chain uses TRBV4-1 with TRBJ2-1; D possibly corresponds to TRBD1 (5 bases). Germline CDR1 and CDR2: MGHRA and YSYEKL. V was shortened by 1 base and J by 6 bases, with 13 bases between the two germline ends. The CDR3 contains 15 residues. The CDR3 DNA reads as TGCGCCAGCAGCCAAGCATCAGGGCCCCTCAATGAGCAGTTCTTC. As protein: CASSQASGPLNEQFF.

This clonotype has at least ten counts. This chain connects TRBV19 to TRBJ1-4; D is undetermined. The ends were cut back, 3 bases at V and 0 bases at J, with 8 bases in the middle. CDR1 is LNHDA, CDR2 SQIVND, per germline (reference sequence). This CDR3 is built from 15 residues. CDR3 region: CASSMGRATNEKLFF. As DNA, the CDR3 is TGTGCCAGTAGTATGGGCCGTGCAACTAATGAAAAACTGTTTTTT.

The V call is TRBV24-1, the J call TRBJ1-2, with 11 positions matching TRBD1. Germline V lookup: CDR1 KGHDR, CDR2 SFDVKD. The CDR3 covers 16 residues. V shed 3 bases, J shed 5 bases, and the junction held 7 bases outside the gene matches. In nucleotides, the CDR3 is TGTGCCACCAGTGATACTGGACAGGGGGCGGATTATGGCTACACCTTC. Translation gives CATSDTGQGADYGYTF.

As to this clonotype: Being one base from a much bigger clone, this may be a read error. The chain joins TRBV20-1 to TRBJ2-4, with 12 positions matching TRBD2. The germline gives CDR1 DFQATT, CDR2 SNEGSKA (reference sequence). The trim removed 2 bases at V and 10 bases at J, leaving 9 bases unmatched. This CDR3 is built from 15 residues. CDR3 coding DNA: TGCAGTGCTAGACTAGCGGGAGGGCCCGCACGAATTCAGTACTTC. Protein: CSARLAGGPARIQYF.

V gene TRBV7-6 combines with J gene TRBJ2-7; TRBD2 matches at 8 bases. After removal of 2 bases from V and 0 bases from J, the junction contained 6 bases not matched to a gene. The CDR3 is 16 residues long. The germline V gene has CDR1 SGHVS and CDR2 FNYEAQ. The CDR3 loop is CASSLRLAGSSYEQYF. The DNA of the CDR3 is TGTGCCAGCAGCTTAAGGTTAGCGGGGAGCTCCTACGAGCAGTACTTC.

This clonotype was seen at least ten times. V is TRBV10-3 and J is TRBJ2-1; TRBD1 matches 7 bases. The junction had 5 bases not matched to a gene; V was cut back by 8 bases and J by 4 bases. The CDR3 consists of 13 residues. The V gene's germline CDR1 is ENHRY and CDR2 SYGVKD. The CDR3 here is CAIAGDSYNEQFF. CDR3 nucleotide sequence: TGTGCCATCGCCGGGGACAGTTACAATGAGCAGTTCTTC.

This clonotype was seen many times. This chain uses TRBV20-1 with TRBJ2-1; unclear D gene. The germline V and J ends were trimmed by 5 bases and 10 bases, with 12 bases remaining between them. The CDR3 covers 11 residues. Germline values: CDR1 DFQATT, CDR2 SNEGSKA (reference sequence). This CDR3 is CSAGPPREQFF. CDR3 nucleotide sequence: TGCAGTGCTGGACCCCCGAGGGAGCAGTTCTTC.

In the case of this clonotype: Just one base apart from a much larger clone, this may be a read error. The chain uses TRBV6-5 and TRBJ1-2; no firm D call. Germline V CDR1 and CDR2: MNHEY, SVGAGI. The length of the CDR3 is 15 residues. The CDR3: CAGSFRLGTNYGYTF. The CDR3 coding sequence is TGTGCCGGCAGTTTCCGACTGGGGACTAACTATGGCTACACCTTC.

The chain recombines TRBV30 with TRBJ1-5, with 8 bases fitting TRBD1. The CDR3 contains 17 residues. The trim removed 2 bases at V and 2 bases at J, leaving 11 bases unmatched. Germline values: CDR1 GTSNPN, CDR2 SVGIG (reference sequence). The CDR3 DNA reads TGTGCCTGGAGTACACCACCGGAGACAGGGGGCAATCAGCCCCAGCATTTT. Its protein product is CAWSTPPETGGNQPQHF.

Notes on this clonotype: A read error may be the cause here, since a much bigger clone is one base away. V is TRBV6-1 and J is TRBJ1-5; D not certain. CDR1 and CDR2 from the germline V gene are MNHNS and SASEGT. Trimming cost V 5 bases and J 7 bases, with 15 bases left between them. The CDR3 runs to 14 residues. CDR3 DNA: TGTGCCAGCAGTCAGGCGGCAGTTAACCAGCCCCAGCATTTT. This codes for CASSQAAVNQPQHF.

This clonotype appeared many times. The chain combines TRBV7-9 with TRBJ1-2; D not certain. The CDR3 extends over 15 amino acids. Trimming left V 8 bases short and J 4 bases short, with 20 bases between. The germline gives CDR1 SEHNR, CDR2 FQNEAQ (reference sequence). The chain's CDR3 is CASDPPAGSPYGYTF. The CDR3 nucleotides read TGTGCCAGCGACCCCCCGGCTGGTTCCCCCTATGGCTACACCTTC. Looking up the rest from reference TRBV7-9 and TRBJ1-2 gives the full variable domain: DTGVSQNPRHKITKRGQNVTFRCDPISEHNRLYWYRQTLGQGPEFLTYFQNEAQLEKSRLLSDRFSAERPKGSFSTLEIQRTEQGDSAMYLCASDPPAGSPYGYTFGSGTRLTVV.

This clonotype was seen a few times. A read error may explain this, as a much larger clone is one base away. This chain links TRBV7-8 with TRBJ1-3, with 12 bases that match TRBD1. J lost 11 bases, V lost 5 bases, and 16 bases had no gene match. The CDR3 extends over 17 amino acids. Germline V lookup: CDR1 SGHVS, CDR2 FQNEAQ. The CDR3 bases are TGTGCCAGCAGCCCGAGACCGGGACAGGGGGCGACGGACCCCATATATTTT. This gives the protein CASSPRPGQGATDPIYF.

This clonotype was detected ten times or more. The genes are TRBV15 and TRBJ2-3; 8 nucleotides match TRBD2. This CDR3 region has 15 residues. V shed 0 bases and J 8 bases; nucleotides not matched to a gene: 7. Per the germline V gene, CDR1 is LNHNV and CDR2 is YYDKDF (reference sequence). The CDR3 spells CATSRDTGGRSTQYF. The CDR3 DNA sequence: TGTGCCACCAGCAGAGATACGGGGGGGCGTTCTACGCAGTATTTT.

In its sample, this clonotype was seen many times. The chain has TRBV7-8 and TRBJ2-1, with a weak D call TRBD2 (5 bases). Deletions cut 1 base from V and 6 bases from J, with 10 bases between. CDR1 is SGHVS and CDR2 is FQNEAQ in the germline V gene. CDR3 size: 14 residues. CDR3 loop: CASSLVETTNEQFF. The CDR3 DNA follows: TGTGCCAGCAGCTTAGTTGAGACTACCAATGAGCAGTTCTTC.